This section outlines one T cell receptor (beta chain) sequence together with its context. The antigen remains unidentified. All donors participated as healthy donors of bone marrow. The data are from a study of cytomegalovirus exposure and HLA in healthy donors. Findings and caveats of the study: It was taken for granted in presence/absence analyses that sequencing depth across donors was roughly uniform. An analysis that was carried out later associated 17,000 or so TCR beta sequences with HLA alleles at 0.05 false discovery rate.

Primers: 60 Vbeta forward and 13 Jbeta reverse. Generated by immunoSEQ multiplex PCR, the TCRdb table keeps only in-frame clones and is missing some. The repertoire consists of 100,000 to 150,000 clones, with 75% to 85% occurring once and the leading ten covering approximately 10%. Germline-derived CDR1 and CDR2 are SGHTA and FQGTGA. The CDR3 sequence is 16 residues long. V shed 4 bases and J shed 2 bases, with 14 bases lying between them. This clonotype was sampled from a young man in good health and CMV-seropositive. This chain connects TRBV7-3 to TRBJ2-2; TRBD2 is a possible D gene (7 bases). Sequencing input: PBMCs. CDR3 residues: CASSYIRGGNTGELFF. CDR3 bases: TGTGCCAGCAGCTATATTAGGGGGGGAAACACCGGGGAGCTGTTTTTT.